Shown below are 19 T cell receptor beta chains from a single sample sequenced in a study of PD-L1 blockade in urothelial cancer. The table came from immunoSEQ multiplex PCR; TCRdb's copy has only in-frame clones and leaves some out. The table includes under 20,000 clones, about nine tenths detected once. Indicated time point: pretreatment peripheral blood. Specimen: PBMCs, collected around atezolizumab (anti-PD-L1) treatment. The source of these receptors is an older man with urothelial cancer.

This clone was seen only once. The chain combines TRBV19 with TRBJ2-3, with a tentative D call TRBD2 (6 bases). Trimming took 1 base from V and 0 from J, leaving 11 bases between them. The germline gives CDR1 LNHDA, CDR2 SQIVND (reference sequence). The CDR3 runs 16 residues. The CDR3 sequence: CASSIGIGGSTDTQYF. The CDR3 DNA follows: TGTGCCAGTAGTATAGGGATCGGGGGTAGCACAGATACGCAGTATTTT.

The chain is built from TRBV7-9 and TRBJ1-1; a possible D gene is TRBD1 (5 bases). V was cut by 5 bases and J by 2 bases, with 15 bases left in between. Germline CDR1 and CDR2: SEHNR and FQNEAQ (reference sequence). The length of the CDR3 is 15 residues. CDR3 in DNA: TGTGCCAGCAGCGCGGGGACGGCTAGAAACACTGAAGCTTTCTTT. Encoded protein: CASSAGTARNTEAFF.

V and J are TRBV7-6 and TRBJ2-7, with TRBD2 matching over 8 bases. CDR1 and CDR2 (germline): SGHVS, FNYEAQ. CDR3 length: 19 residues. J lost 4 bases, V lost 2 bases, and 19 bases had no gene match. The CDR3 nucleotides read TGTGCCAGCAGCTTAATGGTCCCCTCCGGGACTAGAGGCATGTACGAGCAGTACTTC. It codes for CASSLMVPSGTRGMYEQYF.

The gene calls are TRBV5-1 and TRBJ2-1; the D gene is possibly TRBD1 (5 bases). This CDR3 region has 13 residues. With 2 bases removed from V and 7 bases from J, the gap between germline ends came to 10 bases. Germline-derived CDR1 and CDR2 are SGHRS and YFSETQ. In DNA form, the CDR3 reads TGCGCCAGCAGCTTAGGGGCGCCTAATGAGCAGTTCTTC. Its translation is CASSLGAPNEQFF. The complete variable domain, with remaining parts taken from reference TRBV5-1 and TRBJ2-1, reads KAGVTQTPRYLIKTRGQQVTLSCSPISGHRSVSWYQQTPGQGLQFLFEYFSETQRNKGNFPGRFSGRQFSNSRSEMNVSTLELGDSALYLCASSLGAPNEQFFGPGTRLTVL.

This chain joins TRBV5-1 and TRBJ1-4; 9 nucleotides line up with TRBD1. The CDR3 totals 19 residues. V was pared by 4 bases and J by 2 bases, with 15 bases of the junction left unmatched. CDR1 SGHRS and CDR2 YFSETQ come from the germline V gene. CDR3 loop: CASSKGTGQGRRTNEKLFF. The CDR3 DNA reads TGCGCCAGCAGCAAGGGGACGGGACAGGGACGTCGGACTAATGAAAAACTGTTTTTT.

The chain joins TRBV5-1 to TRBJ2-3, with D possibly matching TRBD1 (5 bases). The CDR3 totals 15 residues. Germline CDR1 reads SGHRS; CDR2 reads YFSETQ. V lost 0 bases, J lost 2 bases, and 10 bases lay in between. CDR3: CASSLAGHPTDTQYF. The CDR3 DNA reads TGCGCCAGCAGCTTGGCCGGACACCCCACAGATACGCAGTATTTT.

The chain links TRBV10-3 to TRBJ1-1; D might be TRBD1 (5 bases). The CDR3 consists of 14 residues. From germline, CDR1 is ENHRY and CDR2 SYGVKD. The V gene lost 0 bases and the J gene lost 11 bases, with 16 bases spanning the gap. The CDR3 reads CAISESTTDRGAFF. DNA for the CDR3: TGTGCCATCAGTGAGTCGACGACAGACCGTGGGGCTTTCTTT.

The chain uses TRBV7-9 and TRBJ2-3, with a weak D call TRBD1 (6 bases). The CDR3 covers 15 residues. Trimming stripped 3 bases from V and 6 bases from J, with 16 bases between. Germline loops: CDR1 SEHNR, CDR2 FQNEAQ (reference sequence). CDR3 protein: CASSLDSGFLDTQYF. The CDR3 DNA follows: TGTGCCAGCAGCTTGGACAGCGGCTTCTTGGATACGCAGTATTTT. The full variable domain, its missing parts supplied by reference TRBV7-9 and TRBJ2-3, is DTGVSQNPRHKITKRGQNVTFRCDPISEHNRLYWYRQTLGQGPEFLTYFQNEAQLEKSRLLSDRFSAERPKGSFSTLEIQRTEQGDSAMYLCASSLDSGFLDTQYFGPGTRLTVL.

This rearrangement joins TRBV29-1 to TRBJ2-7; perhaps TRBD1 as D (5 bases). The length of the CDR3 is 12 residues. Trimming removed 7 bases at V and 0 bases at J, with 10 bases between. The V gene's germline CDR1 is SQVTM and CDR2 ANQGSEA. The CDR3 sequence is CSAGRDSYEQYF. The CDR3 DNA reads as TGCAGCGCCGGCAGGGACTCCTACGAGCAGTACTTC.

V and J are TRBV28 and TRBJ1-5; D remains ambiguous. The V and J ends lost 3 bases and 9 bases respectively, with 12 bases between them. The CDR3 is made up of 13 amino acids. Germline V gene data show CDR1 as MDHEN and CDR2 as SYDVKM. CDR3 in DNA: TGTGCCAGCAGTTTTGGCCGAGGGTCGCCCCAGCATTTT. Translating gives CASSFGRGSPQHF.

This clone appeared a few times. This chain connects TRBV19 to TRBJ2-7, with TRBD2 identical over 7 bases. Trimming removed 2 bases from V and 0 bases from J; junction bases left unmatched: 4. Germline loops: CDR1 LNHDA, CDR2 SQIVND (reference sequence). The CDR3 has 15 amino acids. CDR3 loop: CASSITRTSSYEQYF. CDR3 nucleotide sequence: TGTGCCAGTAGTATAACGCGGACTAGCTCCTACGAGCAGTACTTC.

In its sample, this clone was seen a few times. The chain carries TRBV5-8 and TRBJ1-2; D not certain. In germline, CDR1 is SGHTS, CDR2 YDEGEE. The CDR3 covers 15 residues. Between the trimmed V and J ends, which lost 0 bases and 5 bases, there was a span of 14 bases. CDR3 bases: TGTGCCAGCAGCTTGGGGAATCGGGGTTTTTATGGCTACACCTTC. Its protein is CASSLGNRGFYGYTF.

V usage is TRBV9 and J usage is TRBJ1-3, with D hard to call. From germline, CDR1 is SGDLS and CDR2 YYNGEE. V was shortened by 0 bases and J by 3 bases, with 10 bases between the two germline ends. The CDR3 totals 15 residues. The CDR3: CASSVDMYSGNTIYF. The CDR3 coding sequence is TGTGCCAGCAGCGTAGATATGTATAGTGGAAACACCATATATTTT.

J is TRBJ1-5 and V is TRBV7-9; D is possibly TRBD1 (5 bases). The CDR3 sequence is 14 residues long. The germline V gene has CDR1 SEHNR and CDR2 FQNEAQ (reference sequence). V shed 4 bases and J shed 6 bases, with 13 bases lying between them. The CDR3 nucleotides read TGTGCCAGCAGCTCCCAGGGTGCAGGTCAGCCCCAGCATTTT. Protein: CASSSQGAGQPQHF.

V and J are TRBV19 and TRBJ2-3; 7 nucleotides line up with TRBD1. Germline values: CDR1 LNHDA, CDR2 SQIVND (reference sequence). There are 13 residues in the CDR3. V dropped 9 bases and J dropped 5; count of bases not matched to a gene: 8. CDR3 nucleotide sequence: TGTGCCAGCCTGACAGGGAGTGGAGATACGCAGTATTTT. Its translation is CASLTGSGDTQYF.

This clone was recorded once. The gene calls are TRBV19 and TRBJ2-2; 7 bases line up with TRBD2. Germline V CDR1 and CDR2: LNHDA, SQIVND (reference sequence). The V and J ends lost 3 bases and 1 base, in that order; junction bases with no gene match: 2. This CDR3 contains 15 residues. CDR3 sequence: CASSIPSGNTGELFF. In DNA form, the CDR3 reads TGTGCCAGTAGTATTCCTAGCGGGAACACCGGGGAGCTGTTTTTT.

The chain couples TRBV7-9 to TRBJ2-2; 10 bases match TRBD2. The ends lost 3 bases at V and 1 base at J; junction bases unmatched: 8. The CDR3 contains 18 residues. From germline, CDR1 is SEHNR and CDR2 FQNEAQ (reference sequence). The CDR3 nucleotides read TGTGCCAGCAGCTTCCCCTTTAGCGGGGGGCGGAACACCGGGGAGCTGTTTTTT. As protein: CASSFPFSGGRNTGELFF. The variable domain in full, with the rest retrieved from reference TRBV7-9 and TRBJ2-2, is DTGVSQNPRHKITKRGQNVTFRCDPISEHNRLYWYRQTLGQGPEFLTYFQNEAQLEKSRLLSDRFSAERPKGSFSTLEIQRTEQGDSAMYLCASSFPFSGGRNTGELFFGEGSRLTVL.

Here the CDR3 reads CASSVELAQETQYF. The CDR3 coding sequence is TGTGCCAGCAGCGTAGAACTAGCGCAAGAGACCCAGTACTTC. This chain joins TRBV9 and TRBJ2-5; 7 nucleotides line up with TRBD2. This CDR3 has 14 amino acids. Germline CDR1 SGDLS, CDR2 YYNGEE. V gave up 0 bases and J gave up 2 bases; unmatched junction bases: 1. The full variable domain, completed using reference TRBV9 and TRBJ2-5, is DSGVTQTPKHLITATGQRVTLRCSPRSGDLSVYWYQQSLDQGLQFLIQYYNGEERAKGNILERFSAQQFPDLHSELNLSSLELGDSALYFCASSVELAQETQYFGPGTRLLVL.

This clone was observed once. The V and J genes are TRBV25-1 and TRBJ2-7; TRBD2 agrees at 10 bases. The CDR3 runs 16 residues. Germline V gene lookup returns CDR1 MGHDK and CDR2 SYGVNS. V gave up 3 bases and J gave up 0 bases; unmatched junction bases: 5. In DNA, the CDR3 is TGTGCCAGCAGTGAGTCCCTAGCGGGGGCCTCCTACGAGCAGTACTTC. Translated: CASSESLAGASYEQYF.